This entry lists 22 T cell receptor beta chains sequenced from one sample in a study of graft-versus-host responses after intestinal transplantation (dated by TCRdb to 2020 to 2023). The method behind the library was the immunoSEQ multiplex PCR assay. TCRdb stores this immuneACCESS table with in-frame sequences only. Part of the clones is absent; in the studies checked, under half of the shortfall reflects unresolved V genes, and no reason is known for the rest. Counted in this sample were around 17,000 clones; 75% to 90% of them appeared once. 6% of the sample rests with the top ten. The material sequenced was PBMCs, taken roughly 110 days after intestinal transplant. These receptor sequences come from a human patient who received an intestinal transplant, so some T cells may come from the graft donor.

The chain has TRBV14 and TRBJ2-3; 7 nucleotides align to TRBD2. The CDR3 has 15 residues. With 3 bases clipped from V and 5 bases from J, the junction kept 8 bases outside the gene matches. CDR1 and CDR2 from the germline V gene are SGHDN and FVKESK. The CDR3 spells CASSQGRLAIDTQYF. As DNA, the CDR3 is TGTGCCAGCAGCCAGGGGAGACTAGCAATAGATACGCAGTATTTT.

This chain connects TRBV19 to TRBJ1-5; D is undetermined. Trimming removed 3 bases at V and 7 bases at J, with 13 bases between. The CDR3 loop spans 14 amino acids. From germline, CDR1 is LNHDA and CDR2 SQIVND (reference sequence). The DNA of the CDR3 is TGTGCCAGTAGTATCACCCCCGGAGGACAGCCCCAGCATTTT. Translated: CASSITPGGQPQHF. Supplemented by reference TRBV19 and TRBJ1-5, the full variable domain reads DGGITQSPKYLFRKEGQNVTLSCEQNLNHDAMYWYRQDPGQGLRLIYYSQIVNDFQKGDIAEGYSVSREKKESFPLTVTSAQKNPTAFYLCASSITPGGQPQHFGDGTRLSIL.

The chain recombines TRBV19 with TRBJ2-3, with D perhaps matching TRBD2 (6 bases). Germline V gene sequence: CDR1 LNHDA, CDR2 SQIVND (reference sequence). V lost 3 bases and J 3 bases, leaving 10 bases between the germline ends. The CDR3 length is 14 residues. Here the CDR3 DNA reads TGTGCCAGTAGTATGTTGCGGGAAACAGATACGCAGTATTTT. Amino acids: CASSMLRETDTQYF.

The chain couples TRBV6-5 to TRBJ1-2; TRBD1 matches at 7 bases. The CDR3 is 16 residues long. Germline V gene lookup returns CDR1 MNHEY and CDR2 SVGAGI. The J segment lost 4 bases and the V segment lost 2 bases, leaving 10 bases of the junction unmatched. CDR3 DNA: TGTGCCAGCAGTTACGCCCCCGGGACAGACTTCTATGGCTACACCTTC. Amino acid sequence: CASSYAPGTDFYGYTF.

The genes are TRBV7-8 and TRBJ1-1; D gene ambiguous. Germline V CDR1 and CDR2: SGHVS, FQNEAQ. Trimming took off 1 base at V and 6 bases at J, with 9 bases between the two ends. The CDR3 is 13 amino acids. The CDR3 DNA reads TGTGCCAGCAGCTTAGTCAAGAGGGCTGAAGCTTTCTTT. Translating it yields CASSLVKRAEAFF.

This clone was seen once. Since a much larger clone is just one base distant, this may be a read error. This rearrangement joins TRBV5-6 to TRBJ2-2; TRBD2 matches at 12 bases. The CDR3 runs to 15 residues. V lost 2 bases, J lost 7 bases, and 3 bases stayed unmatched. Germline V gives CDR1 SGHDT, CDR2 YYEEEE. The CDR3 sequence: CASSLLAGGVGELFF. Written as DNA, the CDR3 is TGTGCCAGCAGCTTACTAGCGGGAGGTGTCGGGGAGCTGTTTTTT.

This chain connects TRBV4-1 to TRBJ2-7; 8 bases are shared with TRBD2. The CDR3 has 15 residues. Trimming cost V 1 base and J 2 bases; bases outside gene matches: 4. CDR1 and CDR2 (germline): MGHRA, YSYEKL. The CDR3 reads CASSQGHSGTYEQYF. In DNA form, the CDR3 reads TGCGCCAGCAGCCAAGGGCATAGCGGGACCTACGAGCAGTACTTC.

The V and J genes are TRBV27 and TRBJ2-7, with D unclear. The CDR3 totals 14 residues. The V and J ends lost 1 base and 7 bases respectively, with 14 bases between them. The germline V gene has CDR1 MNHEY and CDR2 SMNVEV (reference sequence). CDR3 in DNA: TGTGCCAGCAGTTTATGGGCACGAGCTGATGAGCAGTACTTC. It specifies CASSLWARADEQYF.

This CDR3 reads CASSLLTSTDTQYF. The CDR3 nucleotides read TGCGCCAGCAGCCTCTTGACTAGCACAGATACGCAGTATTTT. This chain links TRBV5-1 with TRBJ2-3, with no clear D. The germline V and J ends were trimmed by 4 bases and 0 bases, with 9 bases remaining between them. The CDR3 length is 14 residues. Germline-derived CDR1 and CDR2 are SGHRS and YFSETQ.

The V gene is TRBV11-3, the J gene TRBJ2-5; perhaps TRBD1 as D (5 bases). The CDR3 has 15 residues. The germline CDR1 and CDR2 sequences are SGHNT and YENEEA. V gave up 5 bases and J gave up 9 bases, with 22 bases separating them. CDR3 sequence reads: CASSLPKGQVGAQYF. DNA for the CDR3: TGTGCCAGCAGCCTCCCCAAGGGGCAGGTAGGAGCCCAGTACTTC.

Only one count was recorded for this clone. The chain links TRBV28 to TRBJ1-1, with TRBD1 as a possible D gene (6 bases). V dropped 5 bases and J dropped 0 bases, with 19 bases sitting between them. The germline V gene has CDR1 MDHEN and CDR2 SYDVKM. The CDR3 is 17 amino acids. CDR3 nucleotide sequence: TGTGCCAGCAGTGCATCCGGGACACTTTCTTTGAACACTGAAGCTTTCTTT. As protein: CASSASGTLSLNTEAFF.

This chain links TRBV6-5 with TRBJ2-6; D possibly corresponds to TRBD1 (5 bases). CDR1 and CDR2 (germline): MNHEY, SVGAGI. V was cut by 4 bases and J by 2 bases, with 9 bases left in between. The CDR3 is made up of 15 amino acids. The chain's CDR3 is CASSSTGAGANVLTF. CDR3 in DNA: TGTGCCAGCAGTTCTACAGGCGCTGGGGCCAACGTCCTGACTTTC.

The chain combines TRBV6-1 with TRBJ1-1; D ambiguous. Germline V gene lookup returns CDR1 MNHNS and CDR2 SASEGT. V was trimmed by 7 bases and J by 1 base, leaving 16 bases between them. CDR3 length equals 15 residues. The DNA of the CDR3 is TGTGCCAGCACCATAACAGCCGGGTCGAACACTGAAGCTTTCTTT. Its translation is CASTITAGSNTEAFF.

This chain joins TRBV28 and TRBJ2-2; D remains ambiguous. This CDR3 contains 12 residues. Germline V lookup: CDR1 MDHEN, CDR2 SYDVKM. The V end was cut by 8 bases, the J end by 3 bases, with 7 bases between. This chain's CDR3 is CASGRYTGELFF. The CDR3 DNA reads TGTGCCAGCGGCAGGTACACCGGGGAGCTGTTTTTT.

J is TRBJ2-3 and V is TRBV28; D unresolved. This CDR3 is 14 amino acids long. The V gene's germline CDR1 is MDHEN and CDR2 SYDVKM. V lost 3 bases and J lost 1, with 8 bases in between. CDR3 loop: CASSFLLGTDTQYF. The CDR3 region has the DNA TGTGCCAGCAGTTTCTTGTTGGGCACAGATACGCAGTATTTT.

This chain's CDR3 is CASSTPLGPQYF. CDR3 sequence (DNA): TGTGCCAGCAGCACCCCACTAGGTCCGCAGTACTTC. V gene TRBV7-3 combines with J gene TRBJ2-7, with a weak D call TRBD2 (5 bases). Trimming took 5 bases from V and 9 from J, leaving 14 bases between them. Germline-derived CDR1 and CDR2 are SGHTA and FQGTGA. This CDR3 has 12 amino acids.

The chain combines TRBV5-8 with TRBJ2-1; 10 bases agree with TRBD2. The V segment lost 6 bases and the J segment 7 bases; nucleotides outside the gene matches: 13. The CDR3 is 16 amino acids. The germline CDR1 and CDR2 sequences are SGHTS and YDEGEE. CDR3 nucleotide sequence: TGTGCCAGCACTTCCGGGACTAGCGCTCCATGGAATGAGCAGTTCTTC. The encoded protein is CASTSGTSAPWNEQFF.

This clone was recorded a few times. V gene TRBV14 combines with J gene TRBJ1-2, with 7 nucleotides matching TRBD1. Germline V CDR1 and CDR2: SGHDN, FVKESK. The CDR3 has 13 residues. The junction had 3 bases not matched to a gene; V was cut back by 1 base and J by 7 bases. The CDR3 region is CASSQGQGRGYTF. In DNA, the CDR3 is TGTGCCAGCAGCCAAGGACAGGGTCGTGGCTACACCTTC. Together with reference TRBV14 and TRBJ1-2, the CDR3 gives the full variable domain: EAGVTQFPSHSVIEKGQTVTLRCDPISGHDNLYWYRRVMGKEIKFLLHFVKESKQDESGMPNNRFLAERTGGTYSTLKVQPAELEDSGVYFCASSQGQGRGYTFGSGTRLTVV.

This clone has a handful of counts. CDR3 sequence (DNA): TGTGCCTGGAAAAGACAGGGTCTCTCCTATAATTCACCCCTCCACTTT. As protein: CAWKRQGLSYNSPLHF. The rearrangement joins TRBV30 to TRBJ1-6, with 7 positions matching TRBD1. The germline CDR1 and CDR2 sequences are GTSNPN and SVGIG (reference sequence). This CDR3 has 16 amino acids. Trimming removed 4 bases from V and 0 bases from J; junction bases left unmatched: 6.

This chain uses TRBV27 with TRBJ1-2; TRBD1 matches at 7 bases. Germline loops: CDR1 MNHEY, CDR2 SMNVEV (reference sequence). The CDR3 runs 14 residues. V shed 4 bases, J shed 7 bases, and the junction held 9 bases outside the gene matches. In DNA form, the CDR3 reads TGTGCCAGCAGTTCGGTAACAGGGGCCAGTGGCTACACCTTC. Residues: CASSSVTGASGYTF.

Note on this clone: One end of the junction does not line up with germline, which may come from a read error. The sample has other DNA sequences that encode this CDR3 too. V and J are TRBV4-2 and TRBJ2-7; the D is unclear. Germline V gene lookup returns CDR1 LGHNA and CDR2 YNFKEQ. The CDR3 has 16 residues. The CDR3 DNA follows: TGTGCCAGCAGCCAAGAAATCCAGGAAAGGACCTACGAGCAGTATTTC. This gives the protein CASSQEIQERTYEQYF.

This clone was seen more than once but under ten times. The V and J genes are TRBV7-9 and TRBJ1-2; the D is unclear. CDR1 SEHNR and CDR2 FQNEAQ come from the germline V gene (reference sequence). The V gene lost 5 bases and the J gene lost 2 bases, with 18 bases spanning the gap. CDR3 length equals 16 residues. CDR3: CASSPASGPVNYGYTF. The DNA of the CDR3 is TGTGCCAGCAGCCCCGCATCCGGCCCAGTAAACTATGGCTACACCTTC.